This T cell receptor beta chain comes out of a study of CD8+ T cells in alopecia areata. Four or five patients' CD4+ populations were sorted into CD25+CD127- cells. The authors sorted CD4+ and CD8+ T cells from PBMCs. Study observations and caveats: Sequencing of scalp tissue also captures the resident alphabeta T cells of normal skin. Clonality was higher in lesional than normal scalp, especially in alopecia totalis/universalis. Although TCR sharing was seen in mice, sharing across patients was less clear, possibly for HLA-related reasons.

In each case, RNA was isolated and then reverse transcribed into cDNA as the sequencing template. Produced via immunoSEQ multiplex PCR; TCRdb's table is partial and in-frame only. Of roughly 20,000 clones detected, roughly two thirds appear once; the ten largest clones hold 4.5% to 5.5%. In its sample, this clone was seen once. What it binds is not known. This CDR3 has 15 residues. Germline CDR1 and CDR2: MNHEY and SVGAGI. V usage is TRBV6-5 and J usage is TRBJ2-5; D might be TRBD2 (7 bases). The closer fit of TRBJ2-7 to the DNA end suggests the J call may be wrong. Input material: CD4+ Tregs sorted from blood. The source of this sequence is a human donor with alopecia areata. The CDR3 region is CASRPNAGASYEQYF. The CDR3 nucleotides read TGTGCCAGCAGGCCCAATGCGGGGGCCTCCTACGAGCAGTACTTC.